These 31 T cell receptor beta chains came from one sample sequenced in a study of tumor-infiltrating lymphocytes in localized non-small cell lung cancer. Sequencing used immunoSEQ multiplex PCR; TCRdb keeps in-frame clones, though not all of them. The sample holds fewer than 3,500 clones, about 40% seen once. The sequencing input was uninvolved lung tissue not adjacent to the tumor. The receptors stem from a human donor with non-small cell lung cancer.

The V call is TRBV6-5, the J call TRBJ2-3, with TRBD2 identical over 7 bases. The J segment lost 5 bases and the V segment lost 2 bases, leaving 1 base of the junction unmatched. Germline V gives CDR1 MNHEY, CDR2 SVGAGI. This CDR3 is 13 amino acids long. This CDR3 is CASSYGEGDTQYF. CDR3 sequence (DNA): TGTGCCAGCAGTTACGGGGAGGGAGATACGCAGTATTTT.

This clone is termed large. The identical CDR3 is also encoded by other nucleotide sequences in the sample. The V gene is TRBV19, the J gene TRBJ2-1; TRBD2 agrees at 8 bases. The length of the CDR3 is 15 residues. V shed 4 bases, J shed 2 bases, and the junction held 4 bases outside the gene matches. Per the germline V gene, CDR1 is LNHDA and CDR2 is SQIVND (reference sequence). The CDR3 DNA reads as TGTGCCAGTAGTACCGTAGCGGGACCCTACAATGAGCAGTTCTTC. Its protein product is CASSTVAGPYNEQFF.

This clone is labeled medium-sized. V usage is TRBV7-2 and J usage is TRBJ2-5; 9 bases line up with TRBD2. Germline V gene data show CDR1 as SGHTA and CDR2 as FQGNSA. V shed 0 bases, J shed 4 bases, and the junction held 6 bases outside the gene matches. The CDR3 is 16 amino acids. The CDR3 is CASSLAGGRAGETQYF. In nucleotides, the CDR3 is TGTGCCAGCAGCTTAGCGGGCGGGAGGGCCGGAGAGACCCAGTACTTC.

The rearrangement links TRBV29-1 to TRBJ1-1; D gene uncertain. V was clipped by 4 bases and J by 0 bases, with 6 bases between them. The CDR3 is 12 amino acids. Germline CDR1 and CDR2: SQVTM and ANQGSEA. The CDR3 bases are TGCAGCGTTGCCCCAATGAACACTGAAGCTTTCTTT. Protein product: CSVAPMNTEAFF.

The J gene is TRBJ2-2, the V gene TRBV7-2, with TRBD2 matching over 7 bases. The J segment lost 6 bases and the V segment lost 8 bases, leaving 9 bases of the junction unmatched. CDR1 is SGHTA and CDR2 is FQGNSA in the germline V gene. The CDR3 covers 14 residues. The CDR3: CASSGGIFSGELFF. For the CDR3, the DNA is TGTGCCAGCTCGGGAGGAATATTCTCCGGGGAGCTGTTTTTT.

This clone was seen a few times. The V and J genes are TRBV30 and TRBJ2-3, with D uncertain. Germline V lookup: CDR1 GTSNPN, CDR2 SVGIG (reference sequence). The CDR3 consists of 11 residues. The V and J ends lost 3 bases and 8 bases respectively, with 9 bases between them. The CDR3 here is CAWSWEGTQYF. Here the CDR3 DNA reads TGTGCCTGGAGCTGGGAAGGTACGCAGTATTTT. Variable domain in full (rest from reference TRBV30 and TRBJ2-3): SQTIHQWPATLVQPVGSPLSLECTVEGTSNPNLYWYRQAAGRGLQLLFYSVGIGQISSEVPQNLSASRPQDRQFILSSKKLLLSDSGFYLCAWSWEGTQYFGPGTRLTVL.

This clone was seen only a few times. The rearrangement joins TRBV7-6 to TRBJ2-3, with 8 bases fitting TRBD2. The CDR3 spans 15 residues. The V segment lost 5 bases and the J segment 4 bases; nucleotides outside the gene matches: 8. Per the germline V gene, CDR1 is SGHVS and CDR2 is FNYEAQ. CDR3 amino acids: CASSLLAERADTQYF. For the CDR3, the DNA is TGTGCCAGCAGCCTACTAGCGGAGAGGGCAGATACGCAGTATTTT.

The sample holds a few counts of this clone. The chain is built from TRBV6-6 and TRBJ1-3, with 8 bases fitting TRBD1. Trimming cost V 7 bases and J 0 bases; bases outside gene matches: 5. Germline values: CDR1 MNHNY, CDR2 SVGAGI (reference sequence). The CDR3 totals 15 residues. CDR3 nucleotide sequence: TGTGCCAGCAAACAGGGACAGGACTCTGGAAACACCATATATTTT. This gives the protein CASKQGQDSGNTIYF.

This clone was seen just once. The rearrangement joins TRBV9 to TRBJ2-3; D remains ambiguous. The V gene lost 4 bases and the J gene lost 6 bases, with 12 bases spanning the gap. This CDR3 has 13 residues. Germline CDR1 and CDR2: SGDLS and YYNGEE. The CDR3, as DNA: TGTGCCAGCAGCCCCCGGGCAGCGGATACGCAGTATTTT. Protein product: CASSPRAADTQYF.

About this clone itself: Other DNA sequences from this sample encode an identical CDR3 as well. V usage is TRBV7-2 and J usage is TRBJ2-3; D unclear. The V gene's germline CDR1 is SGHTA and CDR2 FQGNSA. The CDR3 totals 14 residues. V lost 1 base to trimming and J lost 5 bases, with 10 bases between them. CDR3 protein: CASSLDGPLDTQYF. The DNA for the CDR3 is TGTGCCAGCAGCTTAGACGGCCCGCTAGATACGCAGTATTTT. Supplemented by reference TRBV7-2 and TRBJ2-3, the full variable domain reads GAGVSQSPSNKVTEKGKDVELRCDPISGHTALYWYRQSLGQGLEFLIYFQGNSAPDKSGLPSDRFSAERTGGSVSTLTIQRTQQEDSAVYLCASSLDGPLDTQYFGPGTRLTVL.

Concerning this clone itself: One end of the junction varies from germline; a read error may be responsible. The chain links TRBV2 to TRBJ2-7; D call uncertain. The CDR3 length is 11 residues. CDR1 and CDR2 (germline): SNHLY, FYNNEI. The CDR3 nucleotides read TGTGCCAGCAGTTGGTTCGCGTTAGTGTTCTTC. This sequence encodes CASSWFALVFF.

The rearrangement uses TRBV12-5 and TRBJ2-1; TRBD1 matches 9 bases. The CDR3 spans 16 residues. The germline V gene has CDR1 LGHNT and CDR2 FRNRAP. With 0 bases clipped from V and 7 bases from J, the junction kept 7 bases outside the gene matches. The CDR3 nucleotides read TGTGCTAGTGGTTTGGTAGGGGGGACAGGGAGGAATGAGCAGTTCTTC. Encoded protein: CASGLVGGTGRNEQFF. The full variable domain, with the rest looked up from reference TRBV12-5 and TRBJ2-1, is DARVTQTPRHKVTEMGQEVTMRCQPILGHNTVFWYRQTMMQGLELLAYFRNRAPLDDSGMPKDRFSAEMPDATLATLKIQPSEPRDSAVYFCASGLVGGTGRNEQFFGPGTRLTVL.

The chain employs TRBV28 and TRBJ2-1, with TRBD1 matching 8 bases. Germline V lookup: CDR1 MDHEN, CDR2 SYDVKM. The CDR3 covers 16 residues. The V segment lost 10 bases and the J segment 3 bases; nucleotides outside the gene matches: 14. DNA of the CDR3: TGTGCCACCGTGCGCAGGGGGCGAGCCCTCTACAATGAGCAGTTCTTC. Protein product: CATVRRGRALYNEQFF.

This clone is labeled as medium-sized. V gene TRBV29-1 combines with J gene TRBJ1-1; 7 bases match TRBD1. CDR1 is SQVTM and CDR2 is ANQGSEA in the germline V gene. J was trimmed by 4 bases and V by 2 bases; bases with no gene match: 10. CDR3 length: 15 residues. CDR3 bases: TGCAGCGTTGAAATGGGACAGACGGGGGGCACTGAAGCTTTCTTT. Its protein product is CSVEMGQTGGTEAFF.

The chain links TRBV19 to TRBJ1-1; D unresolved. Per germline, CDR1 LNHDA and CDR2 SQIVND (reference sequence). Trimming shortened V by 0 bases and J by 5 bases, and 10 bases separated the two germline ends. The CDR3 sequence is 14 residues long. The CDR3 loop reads CASSIDSKGTEAFF. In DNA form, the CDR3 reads TGTGCCAGTAGTATAGATTCCAAGGGAACTGAAGCTTTCTTT. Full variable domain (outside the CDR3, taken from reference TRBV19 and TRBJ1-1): DGGITQSPKYLFRKEGQNVTLSCEQNLNHDAMYWYRQDPGQGLRLIYYSQIVNDFQKGDIAEGYSVSREKKESFPLTVTSAQKNPTAFYLCASSIDSKGTEAFFGQGTRLTVV.

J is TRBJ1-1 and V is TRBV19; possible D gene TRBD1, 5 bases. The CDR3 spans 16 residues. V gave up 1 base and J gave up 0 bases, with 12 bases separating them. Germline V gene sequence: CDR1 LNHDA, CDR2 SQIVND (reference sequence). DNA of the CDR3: TGTGCCAGTAGTATAGTCCCCGGGACGATGAACACTGAAGCTTTCTTT. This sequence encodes CASSIVPGTMNTEAFF.

The CDR3 region is CASSHSQSYEQYF. DNA of the CDR3: TGTGCCAGCAGCCATTCGCAGTCCTACGAGCAGTACTTC. The chain couples TRBV7-2 to TRBJ2-7; D is unresolved. Germline V gene data show CDR1 as SGHTA and CDR2 as FQGNSA. CDR3 size: 13 residues. Trimming took 5 bases from V and 1 from J, leaving 9 bases between them.

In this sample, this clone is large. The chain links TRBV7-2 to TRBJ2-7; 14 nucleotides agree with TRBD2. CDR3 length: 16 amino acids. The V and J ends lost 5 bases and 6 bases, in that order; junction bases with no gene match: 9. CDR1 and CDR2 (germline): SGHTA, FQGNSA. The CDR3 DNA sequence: TGTGCCAGCAGCCTCGGACTAGCGGGAGGAATTTTCGAGCAGTACTTC. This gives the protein CASSLGLAGGIFEQYF. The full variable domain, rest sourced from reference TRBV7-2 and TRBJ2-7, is GAGVSQSPSNKVTEKGKDVELRCDPISGHTALYWYRQSLGQGLEFLIYFQGNSAPDKSGLPSDRFSAERTGGSVSTLTIQRTQQEDSAVYLCASSLGLAGGIFEQYFGPGTRLTVT.

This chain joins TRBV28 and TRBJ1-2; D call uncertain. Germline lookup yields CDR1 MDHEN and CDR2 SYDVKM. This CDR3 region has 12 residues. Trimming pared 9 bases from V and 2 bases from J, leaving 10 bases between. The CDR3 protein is CASSTVNYGYTF. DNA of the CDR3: TGTGCCAGTTCTACAGTGAACTATGGCTACACCTTC.

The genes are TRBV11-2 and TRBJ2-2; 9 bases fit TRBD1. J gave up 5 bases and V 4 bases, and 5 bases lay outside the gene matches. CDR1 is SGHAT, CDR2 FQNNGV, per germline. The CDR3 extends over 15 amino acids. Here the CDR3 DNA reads TGTGCCAGCAGCTCGGGACAGGGAAGAACCGGGGAGCTGTTTTTT. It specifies CASSSGQGRTGELFF.

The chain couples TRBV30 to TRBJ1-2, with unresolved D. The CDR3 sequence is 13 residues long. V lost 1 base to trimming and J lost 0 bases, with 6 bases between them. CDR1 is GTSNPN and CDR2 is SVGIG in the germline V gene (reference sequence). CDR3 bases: TGTGCCTGGAGTGCCGGAGCTAACTATGGCTACACCTTC. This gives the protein CAWSAGANYGYTF.

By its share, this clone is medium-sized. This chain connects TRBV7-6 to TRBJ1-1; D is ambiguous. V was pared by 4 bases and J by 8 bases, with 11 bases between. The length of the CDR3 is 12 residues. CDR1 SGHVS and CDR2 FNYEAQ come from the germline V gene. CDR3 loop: CASSSLGVEAFF. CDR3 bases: TGTGCCAGCAGCTCCCTGGGCGTAGAAGCTTTCTTT. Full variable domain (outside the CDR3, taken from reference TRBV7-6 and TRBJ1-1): GAGVSQSPRYKVTKRGQDVALRCDPISGHVSLYWYRQALGQGPEFLTYFNYEAQQDKSGLPNDRFSAERPEGSISTLTIQRTEQRDSAMYRCASSSLGVEAFFGQGTRLTVV.

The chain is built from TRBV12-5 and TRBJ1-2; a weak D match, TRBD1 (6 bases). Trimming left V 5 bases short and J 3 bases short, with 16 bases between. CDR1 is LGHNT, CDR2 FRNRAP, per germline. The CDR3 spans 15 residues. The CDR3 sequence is CASGPPLKGDYGYTF. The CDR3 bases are TGTGCTAGTGGTCCTCCACTTAAGGGGGACTATGGCTACACCTTC.

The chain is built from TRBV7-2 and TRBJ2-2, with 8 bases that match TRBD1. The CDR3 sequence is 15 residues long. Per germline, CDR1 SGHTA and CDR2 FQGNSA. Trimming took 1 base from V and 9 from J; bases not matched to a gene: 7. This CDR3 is CASSLDRQGARELFF. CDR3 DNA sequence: TGTGCCAGCAGCTTAGATCGGCAGGGGGCCAGGGAGCTGTTTTTT.

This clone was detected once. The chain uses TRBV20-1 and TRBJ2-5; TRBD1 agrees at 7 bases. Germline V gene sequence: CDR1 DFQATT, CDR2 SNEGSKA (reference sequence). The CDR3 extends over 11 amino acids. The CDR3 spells CSTGELETQYF. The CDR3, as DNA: TGCAGCACAGGGGAGTTGGAGACCCAGTACTTC.

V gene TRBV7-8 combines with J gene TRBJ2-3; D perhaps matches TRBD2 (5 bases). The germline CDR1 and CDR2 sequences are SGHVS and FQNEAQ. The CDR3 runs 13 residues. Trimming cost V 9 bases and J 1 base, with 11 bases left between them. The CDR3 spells CASGAGGTDTQYF. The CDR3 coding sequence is TGTGCCAGTGGAGCCGGGGGCACAGATACGCAGTATTTT.

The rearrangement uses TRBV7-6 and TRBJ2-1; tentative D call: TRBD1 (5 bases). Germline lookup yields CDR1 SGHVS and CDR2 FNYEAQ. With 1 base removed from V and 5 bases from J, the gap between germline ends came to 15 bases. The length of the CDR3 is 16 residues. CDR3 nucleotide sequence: TGTGCCAGCAGCTTAGGGGTCAGGGATATGCACAATGAGCAGTTCTTC. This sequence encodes CASSLGVRDMHNEQFF. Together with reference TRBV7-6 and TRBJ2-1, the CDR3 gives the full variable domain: GAGVSQSPRYKVTKRGQDVALRCDPISGHVSLYWYRQALGQGPEFLTYFNYEAQQDKSGLPNDRFSAERPEGSISTLTIQRTEQRDSAMYRCASSLGVRDMHNEQFFGPGTRLTVL.

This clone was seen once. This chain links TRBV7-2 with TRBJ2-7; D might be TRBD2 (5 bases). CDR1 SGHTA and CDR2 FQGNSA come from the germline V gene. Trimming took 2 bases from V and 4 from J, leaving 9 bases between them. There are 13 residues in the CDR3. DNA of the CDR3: TGTGCCAGCAGCTTACTGTCGGGGTACGAGCAGTACTTC. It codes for CASSLLSGYEQYF.

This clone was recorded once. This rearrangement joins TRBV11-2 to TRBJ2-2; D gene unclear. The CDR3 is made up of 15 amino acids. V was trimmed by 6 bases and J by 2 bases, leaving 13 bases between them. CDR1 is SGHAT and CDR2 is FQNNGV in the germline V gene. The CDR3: CASRVSGYNTGELFF. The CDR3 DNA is TGTGCCAGCAGAGTGTCGGGCTATAACACCGGGGAGCTGTTTTTT.

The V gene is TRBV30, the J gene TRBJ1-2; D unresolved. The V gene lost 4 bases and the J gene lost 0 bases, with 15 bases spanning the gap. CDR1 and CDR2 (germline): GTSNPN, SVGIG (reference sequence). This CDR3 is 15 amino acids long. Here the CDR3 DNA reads TGTGCCTGGACCTCCGGGTTCGGGGCTAACTATGGCTACACCTTC. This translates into CAWTSGFGANYGYTF.

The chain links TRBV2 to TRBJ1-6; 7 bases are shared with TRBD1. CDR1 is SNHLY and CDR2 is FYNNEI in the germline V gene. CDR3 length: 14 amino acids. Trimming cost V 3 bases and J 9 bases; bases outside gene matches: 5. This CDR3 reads CASSDLRDSSPLHF. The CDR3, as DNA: TGTGCCAGCAGTGACCTCCGGGACAGTTCACCCCTCCACTTT.